These 30 T cell receptor beta chains originate from one sample sequenced in a study of T cell changes during pregnancy in multiple sclerosis. Some clones are missing from TCRdb's copy, which holds only in-frame ones; the method was immunoSEQ multiplex PCR. This sample yields 45,000 to 50,000 clones, of which roughly 92% are seen a single time; around 0.4% belongs to the top ten. The sample consisted of CD4+ T cells from peripheral blood mononuclear cells, taken in the second trimester of pregnancy. Source of these receptors: a female donor in good health, enrolled as a control in a pregnancy study.

The chain recombines TRBV4-3 with TRBJ2-2, with D perhaps TRBD2 (7 bases). The CDR3 covers 19 residues. Germline V gene sequence: CDR1 LGHNA, CDR2 YSLEER. V was cut by 0 bases and J by 6 bases, with 23 bases left in between. CDR3 nucleotide sequence: TGCGCCAGCAGCCAAGATCCTCTGTTTAGGGGGGGCCGACCCGGGGAGCTGTTTTTT. Translation gives CASSQDPLFRGGRPGELFF.

The chain uses TRBV19 and TRBJ1-1; D is undetermined. The V end was cut by 3 bases, the J end by 1 base, with 12 bases between. This CDR3 contains 15 residues. From germline, CDR1 is LNHDA and CDR2 SQIVND (reference sequence). The CDR3 reads CASSMGRVGNTEAFF. For the CDR3, the DNA is TGTGCCAGTAGTATGGGTCGGGTCGGGAACACTGAAGCTTTCTTT.

This clone was detected only a few times. This chain connects TRBV19 to TRBJ2-1; 7 bases agree with TRBD2. The CDR3 has 11 residues. The junction had 1 base not matched to a gene; V was cut back by 4 bases and J by 10 bases. Germline CDR1 and CDR2: LNHDA and SQIVND (reference sequence). The CDR3 nucleotides read TGTGCCAGTAGTAAGGGACTAGAGCAGTTCTTC. This encodes CASSKGLEQFF.

This chain links TRBV11-3 with TRBJ1-2; D might be TRBD1 (6 bases). Trimming stripped 0 bases from V and 0 bases from J, with 14 bases between. Germline CDR1 and CDR2: SGHNT and YENEEA. The CDR3 contains 17 residues. The CDR3 sequence: CASSLDSGTPPNYGYTF. The CDR3 DNA reads TGTGCCAGCAGCTTAGACTCCGGGACACCCCCTAACTATGGCTACACCTTC.

This chain uses TRBV14 with TRBJ1-6; 10 bases map to TRBD1. Germline CDR1 SGHDN, CDR2 FVKESK. Trimming cost V 0 bases and J 9 bases; bases outside gene matches: 5. The CDR3 consists of 16 residues. CDR3 DNA sequence: TGTGCCAGCAGCCAAGAATTCGGGACAGGGGTTTCACCCCTCCACTTT. This translates into CASSQEFGTGVSPLHF.

V and J are TRBV19 and TRBJ1-6; 12 bases line up with TRBD1. V dropped 5 bases and J dropped 7; count of bases not matched to a gene: 9. This CDR3 contains 17 residues. In germline, CDR1 is LNHDA, CDR2 SQIVND (reference sequence). The CDR3, as DNA: TGTGCCAGTAGTCAGTCGGGACAGGGGGCGAGCAATTCACCCCTCCACTTT. It yields the protein CASSQSGQGASNSPLHF.

This clone has a handful of counts. The germline gene is not matched at one end of the junction; a read error may be the cause. The chain recombines TRBV7-7 with TRBJ2-3; D gene uncertain. CDR1 is SSHAT, CDR2 FNYEAQ, per germline (reference sequence). This CDR3 is built from 13 residues. CDR3 nucleotide sequence: TGTGCTAGCAGCCGAGTGGGCTCAGATACGCAGTATTTT. It translates to CASSRVGSDTQYF.

The chain has TRBV7-9 and TRBJ2-5; D call uncertain. This CDR3 is 13 amino acids long. Germline V gene sequence: CDR1 SEHNR, CDR2 FQNEAQ (reference sequence). Trimming removed 4 bases from V and 7 bases from J, with 13 bases in between. The CDR3 DNA is TGTGCCAGCAGCTCGGAGTCGCTGCGGACCCAGTACTTC. The encoded protein is CASSSESLRTQYF.

The chain joins TRBV19 to TRBJ1-5, with 7 bases that match TRBD1. Germline CDR1 reads LNHDA; CDR2 reads SQIVND (reference sequence). The CDR3 has 13 residues. V shed 10 bases and J 5 bases; nucleotides not matched to a gene: 8. This chain's CDR3 is CATSGGQDQPQHF. In nucleotides, the CDR3 is TGTGCCACCTCAGGGGGGCAGGATCAGCCCCAGCATTTT.

The V call is TRBV4-3, the J call TRBJ2-6, with TRBD2 as a possible D gene (7 bases). Trimming removed 1 base from V and 0 bases from J, with 13 bases in between. From germline, CDR1 is LGHNA and CDR2 YSLEER. The CDR3 contains 18 residues. CDR3 in DNA: TGCGCCAGCAGCCAAGCAGGGGAGGGGATCTCTGGGGCCAACGTCCTGACTTTC. Its translation: CASSQAGEGISGANVLTF.

This chain uses TRBV6-1 with TRBJ2-7; perhaps TRBD2 as D (6 bases). Germline values: CDR1 MNHNS, CDR2 SASEGT. The CDR3 consists of 14 residues. Trimming took 7 bases from V and 0 from J, leaving 13 bases between them. CDR3 sequence reads: CASTLGGSSYEQYF. CDR3 nucleotides: TGTGCCAGCACCCTGGGGGGTAGCTCCTACGAGCAGTACTTC.

V and J are TRBV9 and TRBJ2-7; 9 bases map to TRBD1. This CDR3 spans 14 amino acids. Germline V gives CDR1 SGDLS, CDR2 YYNGEE. J lost 6 bases, V lost 4 bases, and 8 bases had no gene match. In nucleotides, the CDR3 is TGTGCCAGCAGCTCTTACAGGGGGCCGGGCGAGCAGTACTTC. Residues: CASSSYRGPGEQYF.

The V call is TRBV30, the J call TRBJ2-4; 9 positions agree with TRBD2. Unmatched junction bases numbered 7, after V lost 5 bases and J lost 2 bases. From germline, CDR1 is GTSNPN and CDR2 SVGIG (reference sequence). This CDR3 spans 15 amino acids. The DNA of the CDR3 is TGTGCCTGGTCCCGGCTAGCGGGGCCCAAAAACATTCAGTACTTC. Translating gives CAWSRLAGPKNIQYF.

The chain carries TRBV6-5 and TRBJ1-5; weak D call: TRBD1 (6 bases). CDR1 is MNHEY and CDR2 is SVGAGI in the germline V gene. The CDR3 totals 14 residues. Trimming took off 3 bases at V and 5 bases at J, with 11 bases between the two ends. Here the CDR3 DNA reads TGTGCCAGCAGTTATTCGGCAGGGGATCAGCCCCAGCATTTT. This sequence encodes CASSYSAGDQPQHF.

The chain joins TRBV18 to TRBJ2-7, with D unclear. The CDR3 sequence is 12 residues long. Trimming took off 2 bases at V and 2 bases at J, with 4 bases between the two ends. CDR1 KGHSH and CDR2 LQKENI come from the germline V gene. The CDR3 protein is CASSPVTYEQYF. The CDR3 coding sequence is TGTGCCAGCTCACCAGTAACCTACGAGCAGTACTTC.

J is TRBJ2-5 and V is TRBV4-3, with 9 bases matching TRBD2. The CDR3 consists of 18 residues. Germline V gene lookup returns CDR1 LGHNA and CDR2 YSLEER. V dropped 0 bases and J dropped 2; count of bases not matched to a gene: 10. The CDR3 loop is CASSQDRASGANQETQYF. DNA for the CDR3: TGCGCCAGCAGCCAAGATAGGGCTAGCGGGGCGAATCAAGAGACCCAGTACTTC.

The chain links TRBV15 to TRBJ1-5; 7 nucleotides align to TRBD1. The CDR3 length is 15 residues. V lost 0 bases, J lost 4 bases, and 3 bases stayed unmatched. Looked up from germline, CDR1 is LNHNV and CDR2 is YYDKDF (reference sequence). The CDR3 here is CATSREAGGNQPQHF. CDR3 bases: TGTGCCACCAGCAGAGAGGCAGGGGGTAATCAGCCCCAGCATTTT.

The CDR3 sequence is CASSYRSREGYTF. The CDR3 nucleotides read TGTGCCAGCAGTTACCGGAGCAGGGAAGGCTACACCTTC. V gene TRBV6-5 combines with J gene TRBJ1-2; D might be TRBD1 (5 bases). CDR1 and CDR2 (germline): MNHEY, SVGAGI. The CDR3 is made up of 13 amino acids. The germline V and J ends were trimmed by 2 bases and 8 bases, with 12 bases remaining between them.

This clone was seen more than once but under ten times. The J gene is TRBJ2-5, the V gene TRBV19; tentative D call: TRBD1 (7 bases). The germline gives CDR1 LNHDA, CDR2 SQIVND (reference sequence). CDR3 length: 15 residues. Trimming stripped 0 bases from V and 7 bases from J, with 15 bases between. The CDR3 coding sequence is TGTGCCAGTAGTATAGATTGGAGGGGGCAGGCGACCCAGTACTTC. As protein: CASSIDWRGQATQYF.

The chain recombines TRBV7-9 with TRBJ2-1; D is possibly TRBD2 (5 bases). There are 14 residues in the CDR3. Germline V lookup: CDR1 SEHNR, CDR2 FQNEAQ (reference sequence). Trimming took off 0 bases at V and 3 bases at J, with 6 bases between the two ends. CDR3 sequence (DNA): TGTGCCAGCAGCTTAGCAGGGAGCTACAATGAGCAGTTCTTC. Translating gives CASSLAGSYNEQFF.

J is TRBJ1-5 and V is TRBV29-1; 9 bases agree with TRBD1. V lost 7 bases and J lost 6; bases outside the gene matches: 10. This CDR3 has 14 amino acids. Looked up from germline, CDR1 is SQVTM and CDR2 is ANQGSEA. The CDR3 DNA is TGCAGCGCGAGGACAGGGGAGGTGGGTCAGCCCCAGCATTTT. Its translation is CSARTGEVGQPQHF.

The gene calls are TRBV11-2 and TRBJ2-5; D is possibly TRBD1 (7 bases). The germline V gene encodes CDR1 SGHAT and CDR2 FQNNGV. This CDR3 spans 15 amino acids. The V gene lost 5 bases and the J gene lost 5 bases, with 18 bases spanning the gap. The CDR3 nucleotides read TGTGCCAGCAGCACAACTCCGACAGGGAGGGAGACCCAGTACTTC. It encodes CASSTTPTGRETQYF.

V gene TRBV18 combines with J gene TRBJ2-2; D is ambiguous. Trimming shortened V by 5 bases and J by 5 bases, and 6 bases separated the two germline ends. Germline V CDR1 and CDR2: KGHSH, LQKENI. This CDR3 comprises 12 residues. As DNA, the CDR3 is TGTGCCAGCTCAACCCGGACCGGGGAGCTGTTTTTT. This gives the protein CASSTRTGELFF.

The rearrangement uses TRBV5-1 and TRBJ1-1; 7 bases align to TRBD1. After removal of 0 bases from V and 10 bases from J, the junction contained 6 bases not matched to a gene. Germline V gene sequence: CDR1 SGHRS, CDR2 YFSETQ. The CDR3 loop spans 13 amino acids. CDR3 residues: CASSLGQGSGAFF. As DNA, the CDR3 is TGCGCCAGCAGCTTGGGACAGGGATCTGGAGCTTTCTTT.

This rearrangement joins TRBV7-2 to TRBJ2-2; no clear D. CDR1 and CDR2 from the germline V gene are SGHTA and FQGNSA. Trimming removed 3 bases from V and 8 bases from J, with 4 bases in between. This CDR3 comprises 11 residues. CDR3 residues: CASSLLGELFF. The CDR3 DNA follows: TGTGCCAGCAGCTTGTTAGGGGAGCTGTTTTTT.

V and J are TRBV11-3 and TRBJ2-2; 10 bases fit TRBD2. Germline CDR1 and CDR2: SGHNT and YENEEA. Trimming removed 5 bases from V and 4 bases from J; junction bases left unmatched: 4. The CDR3 length is 15 residues. CDR3 coding DNA: TGTGCCAGCAGCATTAGCGGGGGGTTCACCGGGGAGCTGTTTTTT. It encodes CASSISGGFTGELFF.

This clone occurred once. J is TRBJ2-1 and V is TRBV5-4; 7 bases map to TRBD2. The J segment lost 0 bases and the V segment lost 9 bases, leaving 12 bases of the junction unmatched. Per germline, CDR1 SGHNT and CDR2 YYREEE (reference sequence). The CDR3 covers 16 residues. The CDR3 here is CATSEASGRSYNEQFF. Here the CDR3 DNA reads TGTGCCACCTCAGAAGCTAGCGGACGCTCCTACAATGAGCAGTTCTTC.

The rearrangement links TRBV2 to TRBJ2-5; D gene uncertain. Per germline, CDR1 SNHLY and CDR2 FYNNEI. The CDR3 contains 13 residues. V was shortened by 4 bases and J by 2 bases, with 8 bases between the two germline ends. The CDR3, as DNA: TGTGCCAGCAGTGTTAACAGTCAAGAGACCCAGTACTTC. It is translated as CASSVNSQETQYF.

Worth noting for this clone: Other nucleotide sequences in the sample specify the same CDR3. V usage is TRBV7-6 and J usage is TRBJ2-3; 7 nucleotides line up with TRBD2. V gave up 5 bases and J gave up 1 base; unmatched junction bases: 6. Germline CDR1 SGHVS, CDR2 FNYEAQ. The CDR3 has 15 residues. Here the CDR3 DNA reads TGTGCCAGCAGCCTAGTTGCGGGGGGCACAGATACGCAGTATTTT. The encoded protein is CASSLVAGGTDTQYF.

The CDR3 DNA is TGTGCCAGTAGCTGGTCCGGACAGAGAGCCTACAATGAGCAGTTCTTC. This gives the protein CASSWSGQRAYNEQFF. The chain combines TRBV19 with TRBJ2-1, with TRBD1 as a possible D gene (6 bases). The CDR3 is made up of 16 amino acids. V was pared by 6 bases and J by 2 bases, with 17 bases between. Germline values: CDR1 LNHDA, CDR2 SQIVND (reference sequence).